These 21 T cell receptor beta chains originate from one sample sequenced in a study of identical twins. Each CDR3 protein gets one entry after TCRdb re-called the 5' RACE reads with MiXCR. The sample includes a few hundred thousand distinct CDR3 sequences, 7.5% to 10% of them seen just once. Another study also made use of these data, one on yellow fever vaccine responses in identical twins.

Specimen: PBMCs. All receptors derive from a woman under 30 in good health.

This clonotype was observed many times. The V gene is TRBV7-8, the J gene TRBJ2-5; 8 bases are a match to TRBD2. The V and J ends lost 2 bases and 5 bases, in that order; junction bases with no gene match: 4. Germline values: CDR1 SGHVS, CDR2 FQNEAQ. The CDR3 has 14 residues. The CDR3 protein is CASSLSPGGETQYF. The CDR3 DNA is TGTGCCAGCAGCTTATCCCCGGGGGGGGAGACCCAGTACTTC.

The V gene is TRBV29-1, the J gene TRBJ1-1; D call uncertain. The CDR3 is made up of 13 amino acids. Germline V gives CDR1 SQVTM, CDR2 ANQGSEA. CDR3 DNA: TGCAGTGGGGAAGGAGAAATGAACACTGAAGCTTTCTTT. Amino acids: CSGEGEMNTEAFF.

The CDR3 DNA sequence: TGTGCCAGCAGTTACCGGGCGGAATCGGGCACTGAAGCTTTCTTT. Residues: CASSYRAESGTEAFF. V gene TRBV6-2 or TRBV6-3 combines with J gene TRBJ1-1, with D uncertain. Germline V lookup: CDR1 MNHEY, CDR2 SVGEGT. V was pared by 2 bases and J by 4 bases, with 14 bases between. CDR3 size: 15 residues.

The chain combines TRBV5-5 with TRBJ2-7; TRBD1 matches at 10 bases. The CDR3 runs to 16 residues. Germline V gene lookup returns CDR1 SGHKS and CDR2 YYEKEE (reference sequence). V lost 5 bases to trimming and J lost 4 bases; unmatched junction nucleotides: 12. As DNA, the CDR3 is TGTGCCAGCAGACCAAATCTCGGGACAGGGGCTTACGAGCAGTACTTC. Amino acid sequence: CASRPNLGTGAYEQYF.

This clonotype was detected only a few times. The V gene is TRBV7-3, the J gene TRBJ2-3, with a weak D call TRBD1 (6 bases). CDR1 is SGHTA, CDR2 FQGTGA, per germline. This CDR3 region has 14 residues. Deletions cut 4 bases from V and 5 bases from J, with 13 bases between. The CDR3 nucleotides are TGTGCCAGCAGCTCTCAGGGGTGGGGAGATACGCAGTATTTT. Amino acid sequence: CASSSQGWGDTQYF.

This chain uses TRBV2 with TRBJ2-1, with D perhaps TRBD1 (5 bases). The CDR3 runs 15 residues. Germline V gene sequence: CDR1 SNHLY, CDR2 FYNNEI. Trimming stripped 2 bases from V and 2 bases from J, with 10 bases between. The CDR3 protein is CASSERQGAYNEQFF. In DNA, the CDR3 is TGTGCCAGCAGTGAAAGGCAGGGTGCCTACAATGAGCAGTTCTTC.

This clonotype came up a few times. This chain connects TRBV29-1 to TRBJ2-5, with D hard to call. Trimming stripped 6 bases from V and 5 bases from J, with 10 bases between. The CDR3 runs 11 residues. Germline V CDR1 and CDR2: SQVTM, ANQGSEA. CDR3 DNA: TGCAGCGTAACTACCGGGGAGACCCAGTACTTC. Translating it yields CSVTTGETQYF.

V usage is TRBV5-1 and J usage is TRBJ2-4; D gene ambiguous. CDR3 size: 13 residues. V was pared by 0 bases and J by 9 bases, with 10 bases between. The germline CDR1 and CDR2 sequences are SGHRS and YFSETQ. The CDR3 reads CASSLDTWSIQYF. In DNA form, the CDR3 reads TGCGCCAGCAGCTTGGACACGTGGAGCATTCAGTACTTC.

This clonotype was seen repeatedly, ten times or more. The rearrangement links TRBV12-3 or TRBV12-4 to TRBJ2-1; either TRBD1 or TRBD2 may supply D (7 bases each). The CDR3 sequence is 14 residues long. Trimming pared 5 bases from V and 12 bases from J, leaving 20 bases between. CDR3: CASSTRGQGGVQFF. In DNA, the CDR3 is TGTGCCAGCAGTACGCGGGGGCAGGGGGGCGTGCAGTTCTTC.

This clonotype was detected only a few times. This sequence joins TRBV12-3 or TRBV12-4 and TRBJ2-5, with TRBD2 matching 9 bases. The length of the CDR3 is 16 residues. The V gene end was trimmed by 0 bases and the J gene end by 0 bases; junction bases not matched to a gene: 2. The CDR3 here is CASSLALAGYQETQYF. The DNA of the CDR3 is TGTGCCAGCAGTTTAGCCCTAGCGGGATACCAAGAGACCCAGTACTTC.

This clonotype turned up a few times. This chain joins TRBV7-2 and TRBJ2-3, with 7 bases matching TRBD2. Looked up from germline, CDR1 is SGHTA and CDR2 is FQGNSA. V shed 2 bases and J 4 bases; nucleotides not matched to a gene: 3. CDR3 length: 14 residues. The DNA of the CDR3 is TGTGCCAGCAGCTTATGGCTAGCGGCAGATACGCAGTATTTT. It codes for CASSLWLAADTQYF.

V is TRBV10-3 and J is TRBJ1-4; unclear D gene. The CDR3 totals 17 residues. The V gene lost 0 bases and the J gene lost 0 bases, with 11 bases spanning the gap. Germline lookup yields CDR1 ENHRY and CDR2 SYGVKD. The DNA of the CDR3 is TGTGCCATCAGTGAGTCGGAATTAAGGACAACTAATGAAAAACTGTTTTTT. Encoded protein: CAISESELRTTNEKLFF.

The chain combines TRBV5-6 with TRBJ2-1; maybe TRBD1 (6 bases). The CDR3 runs 17 residues. Germline assignment: CDR1 SGHDT and CDR2 YYEEEE. V shed 2 bases and J shed 0 bases, with 15 bases lying between them. CDR3 bases: TGTGCCAGCAGCTTATCATACAGGGAAAGCTCCTACAATGAGCAGTTCTTC. Amino acid sequence: CASSLSYRESSYNEQFF.

Only a few counts were recorded for this clonotype. The chain carries TRBV5-1 and TRBJ1-6; 7 nucleotides match TRBD1. The junction had 10 bases not matched to a gene; V was cut back by 2 bases and J by 8 bases. This CDR3 has 16 amino acids. The germline V gene has CDR1 SGHRS and CDR2 YFSETQ. The CDR3 loop is CASSFRGTARDSPLHF. DNA for the CDR3: TGCGCCAGCAGCTTTAGGGGGACAGCGAGGGATTCACCCCTCCACTTT.

The rearrangement uses TRBV7-2 and TRBJ2-3; 8 positions agree with TRBD2. CDR1 and CDR2 from the germline V gene are SGHTA and FQGNSA. This CDR3 is 14 amino acids long. The V gene end was trimmed by 6 bases and the J gene end by 1 base; junction bases not matched to a gene: 3. The CDR3 coding sequence is TGTGCCAGCAGACTGACTAGCGGCACAGATACGCAGTATTTT. Amino acid sequence: CASRLTSGTDTQYF.

The rearrangement joins TRBV29-1 to TRBJ2-7, with a possible D match to TRBD1 (5 bases). Trimming left V 0 bases short and J 2 bases short, with 8 bases between. This CDR3 spans 13 amino acids. Looked up from germline, CDR1 is SQVTM and CDR2 is ANQGSEA. CDR3 sequence reads: CSVEDQGTYEQYF. CDR3 in DNA: TGCAGCGTTGAAGACCAGGGAACCTACGAGCAGTACTTC.

The sample holds many counts of this clonotype. A read error may produce the germline difference seen at one junction end. V gene TRBV27 combines with J gene TRBJ2-1; D possibly corresponds to TRBD2 (6 bases). Germline values: CDR1 MNHEY, CDR2 SMNVEV (reference sequence). There are 12 residues in the CDR3. The CDR3 reads CASSLMEGELFF. The CDR3 region has the DNA TGTGCCAGCAGTTTAATGGAGGGTGAGCTGTTCTTC.

This clonotype was seen a handful of times. J is TRBJ2-7 and V is TRBV15; the match to TRBD2 covers 10 bases. Losses at the gene ends were 5 bases for V and 0 bases for J; bases not matched to a gene: 10. This CDR3 has 17 residues. Germline lookup yields CDR1 LNHNV and CDR2 YYDKDF (reference sequence). CDR3 nucleotide sequence: TGTGCCACCAGCGCCAGGGGGCTAGCGGGGGACTCCTACGAGCAGTACTTC. Encoded protein: CATSARGLAGDSYEQYF. The variable domain in full, with the rest retrieved from reference TRBV15 and TRBJ2-7, is DAMVIQNPRYQVTQFGKPVTLSCSQTLNHNVMYWYQQKSSQAPKLLFHYYDKDFNNEADTPDNFQSRRPNTSFCFLDIRSPGLGDTAMYLCATSARGLAGDSYEQYFGPGTRLTVT.

Many counts were recorded for this clonotype. The J gene is TRBJ2-7, the V gene TRBV6-6, with 7 bases matching TRBD1. There are 13 residues in the CDR3. Germline CDR1 reads MNHNY; CDR2 reads SVGAGI (reference sequence). V was pared by 3 bases and J by 7 bases, with 6 bases of the junction left unmatched. The CDR3 DNA reads TGTGCCAGCAGTTATATTCCACAGGGGGAGCAGTACTTC. As protein: CASSYIPQGEQYF.

A few counts support this clonotype. This rearrangement joins TRBV20-1 to TRBJ2-7; D call uncertain. Germline V gives CDR1 DFQATT, CDR2 SNEGSKA (reference sequence). V was pared by 1 base and J by 2 bases, with 9 bases between. The CDR3 extends over 13 amino acids. The CDR3 region is CSARVANAYEQYF. Written as DNA, the CDR3 is TGCAGTGCTAGAGTTGCCAATGCCTACGAGCAGTACTTC.

This clonotype was counted many times. The genes are TRBV3-1 and TRBJ2-2; D remains ambiguous. The CDR3 totals 16 residues. Trimming removed 0 bases from V and 1 base from J, with 9 bases in between. In germline, CDR1 is LGHDT, CDR2 YNNKEL (reference sequence). The CDR3 bases are TGTGCCAGCAGCCAAGAATTAGGCCGGAACACCGGGGAGCTGTTTTTT. Translation gives CASSQELGRNTGELFF.